This paragraph reports one T cell receptor (beta chain). The data are from a study of blood T cells in healthy people across ages. Sample-barcoded 5' priming and a J-beta primer mix drove a second PCR of about 6 to 11 cycles. TCRdb re-called the 5' RACE reads through MiXCR, storing one row per CDR3 protein. Of about 1.4 million distinct CDR3 sequences listed, around 59% are singletons. The sample consisted of blood. This TCR was sampled from a man between 18 and 35 years old in good health.

For the CDR3, the DNA is TGTGCCAGCACCCCACCGGGACACTCCTCCTCTGGGGCCAACGTCCTGACTTTC. This codes for CASTPPGHSSSGANVLTF. V and J are TRBV28 and TRBJ2-6, with D tentatively TRBD1 (6 bases). The CDR3 extends over 18 amino acids. Germline CDR1 is MDHEN and CDR2 is SYDVKM. The germline V and J ends were trimmed by 7 bases and 0 bases, with 19 bases remaining between them.